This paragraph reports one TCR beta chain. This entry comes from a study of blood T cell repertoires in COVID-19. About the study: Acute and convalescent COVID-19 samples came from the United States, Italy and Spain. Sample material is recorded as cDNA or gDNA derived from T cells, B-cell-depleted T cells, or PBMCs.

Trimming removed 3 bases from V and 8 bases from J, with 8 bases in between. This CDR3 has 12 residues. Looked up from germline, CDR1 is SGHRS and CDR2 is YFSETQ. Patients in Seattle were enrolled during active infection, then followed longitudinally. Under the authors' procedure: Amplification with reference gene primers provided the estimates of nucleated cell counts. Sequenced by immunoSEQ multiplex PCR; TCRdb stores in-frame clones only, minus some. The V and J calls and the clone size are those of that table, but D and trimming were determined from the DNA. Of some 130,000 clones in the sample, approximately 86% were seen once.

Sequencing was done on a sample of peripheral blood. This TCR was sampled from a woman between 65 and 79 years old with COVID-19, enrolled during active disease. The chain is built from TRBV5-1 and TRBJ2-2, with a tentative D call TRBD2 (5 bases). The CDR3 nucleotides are TGCGCCAGCAGCTCCAGAGGGGGGGAGCTGTTTTTT. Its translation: CASSSRGGELFF. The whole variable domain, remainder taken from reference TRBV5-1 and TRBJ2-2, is KAGVTQTPRYLIKTRGQQVTLSCSPISGHRSVSWYQQTPGQGLQFLFEYFSETQRNKGNFPGRFSGRQFSNSRSEMNVSTLELGDSALYLCASSSRGGELFFGEGSRLTVL.